This TCR beta chain is from a study of blood T cell repertoires in COVID-19. V was cut by 3 bases and J by 6 bases, with 10 bases left in between. CDR1 and CDR2 from the germline V gene are MRHNA and SNTAGT. The length of the CDR3 is 13 residues. This clone was observed many times. Sequenced by immunoSEQ multiplex PCR; TCRdb stores in-frame clones only, minus some. In the table there are around 80,000 clones, approximately 84% of which are singletons. The rearrangement joins TRBV6-4 to TRBJ2-3; D unclear. The TCR sequence derives from a man between 50 and 59 years old with COVID-19, enrolled during active disease. The sequenced sample was peripheral blood. The CDR3 nucleotides are TGTGCCAGCAGTGAGTCCGAGTTGGATACGCAGTATTTT. It translates to CASSESELDTQYF.